This passage covers 16 T cell receptor beta chains from one sample sequenced in a study of control samples from healthy donors and cancer patients (dated by TCRdb to 2018 to 2021). The method was the immunoSEQ multiplex PCR assay. TCRdb carries this immuneACCESS record with in-frame sequences only. Its versions omit some clonotypes, under half of them owing to an unresolved V gene in the studies checked, with the rest unexplained. This sample lists about 150,000 clones; approximately 93% were detected once. The top ten constitute approximately 6.1% of the sample. Sequenced: blood. The receptors shown here come from a man in his forties in good health.

CDR3 nucleotides: TGTGCCAGCAGTCAGGACAGGAGCTCTGGAAACACCATATATTTT. Translating gives CASSQDRSSGNTIYF. This chain connects TRBV6-5 to TRBJ1-3; TRBD1 aligns across 7 bases. The CDR3 has 15 residues. Per the germline V gene, CDR1 is MNHEY and CDR2 is SVGAGI. Losses at the gene ends were 5 bases for V and 0 bases for J; bases not matched to a gene: 4.

The chain joins TRBV4-1 to TRBJ1-5; unclear D gene. The CDR3 loop spans 14 amino acids. Looked up from germline, CDR1 is MGHRA and CDR2 is YSYEKL. Trimming removed 4 bases from V and 2 bases from J, with 9 bases in between. The CDR3 is CASSPQEGNQPQHF. Written as DNA, the CDR3 is TGCGCCAGCAGCCCTCAGGAGGGCAATCAGCCCCAGCATTTT.

The genes are TRBV14 and TRBJ2-7; D is uncertain. V lost 3 bases, J lost 2 bases, and 5 bases lay in between. Looked up from germline, CDR1 is SGHDN and CDR2 is FVKESK. The CDR3 is made up of 12 amino acids. CDR3 protein: CASSQAPYEQYF. CDR3 in DNA: TGTGCCAGCAGCCAGGCCCCCTACGAGCAGTACTTC.

In its sample, this clone was seen once. V is TRBV28 and J is TRBJ1-1; D call uncertain. Germline V gives CDR1 MDHEN, CDR2 SYDVKM. Trimming took off 6 bases at V and 4 bases at J, with 9 bases between the two ends. This CDR3 has 12 amino acids. The CDR3 bases are TGTGCCAGCAGCACGGGAGGCACTGAAGCTTTCTTT. As protein: CASSTGGTEAFF.

The chain combines TRBV9 with TRBJ2-2, with 7 bases identical to TRBD1. V lost 4 bases and J lost 0; bases outside the gene matches: 6. The germline V gene encodes CDR1 SGDLS and CDR2 YYNGEE. The CDR3 has 16 residues. CDR3 in DNA: TGTGCCAGCAGCCCTGGGACAGCTTCGAACACCGGGGAGCTGTTTTTT. Translated, it gives CASSPGTASNTGELFF.

The chain combines TRBV25-1 with TRBJ1-6; D gene ambiguous. Trimming took 1 base from V and 6 from J, leaving 7 bases between them. CDR3 length: 14 residues. CDR1 MGHDK and CDR2 SYGVNS come from the germline V gene. CDR3: CASSEWSGNSPLHF. For the CDR3, the DNA is TGTGCCAGCAGTGAATGGAGTGGTAATTCACCCCTCCACTTT.

This sequence joins TRBV19 and TRBJ1-2, with 7 bases identical to TRBD1. Per germline, CDR1 LNHDA and CDR2 SQIVND (reference sequence). This CDR3 has 14 residues. V shed 5 bases, J shed 4 bases, and the junction held 7 bases outside the gene matches. CDR3 in DNA: TGTGCCAGTAGTTCAGGGACAGCCGTCTATGGCTACACCTTC. Translating gives CASSSGTAVYGYTF.

The chain joins TRBV5-5 to TRBJ1-6; no reliable D call. The CDR3 length is 12 residues. Trimming removed 2 bases from V and 7 bases from J, with 4 bases in between. CDR1 is SGHKS, CDR2 YYEKEE, per germline (reference sequence). In nucleotides, the CDR3 is TGTGCCAGCAGCTTAGGAAATTCACCCCTCCACTTT. Encoded protein: CASSLGNSPLHF.

The V and J genes are TRBV5-5 and TRBJ1-1; a weak D match, TRBD1 (5 bases). With 3 bases removed from V and 0 bases from J, the gap between germline ends came to 9 bases. This CDR3 region has 14 residues. Germline values: CDR1 SGHKS, CDR2 YYEKEE (reference sequence). In DNA, the CDR3 is TGTGCCAGCAGCTCGACAGATGTGAACACTGAAGCTTTCTTT. This codes for CASSSTDVNTEAFF.

The V and J genes are TRBV7-9 and TRBJ2-5, with 9 bases matching TRBD1. V lost 5 bases and J lost 5; bases outside the gene matches: 6. The germline CDR1 and CDR2 sequences are SEHNR and FQNEAQ (reference sequence). CDR3 length: 14 amino acids. CDR3 coding DNA: TGTGCCAGCAGCCCGGGGACAGGGAGGGAGACCCAGTACTTC. Protein product: CASSPGTGRETQYF.

This chain uses TRBV2 with TRBJ1-5; a possible D gene is TRBD1 (6 bases). V was trimmed by 5 bases and J by 2 bases, leaving 13 bases between them. The CDR3 is 15 amino acids. Germline V gene data show CDR1 as SNHLY and CDR2 as FYNNEI. CDR3 nucleotide sequence: TGTGCCAGCAGTAATCAGGGGATCCGCAATCAGCCCCAGCATTTT. Its translation: CASSNQGIRNQPQHF.

The gene calls are TRBV9 and TRBJ2-7; 11 bases fit TRBD1. Germline CDR1 SGDLS, CDR2 YYNGEE. The length of the CDR3 is 17 residues. The J segment lost 3 bases and the V segment lost 2 bases, leaving 10 bases of the junction unmatched. CDR3: CASSVAAGQGAYYEQYF. DNA of the CDR3: TGTGCCAGCAGCGTCGCCGCAGGACAGGGGGCGTACTACGAGCAGTACTTC.

The rearrangement uses TRBV4-3 and TRBJ1-4, with 10 bases fitting TRBD1. The CDR3 runs to 14 residues. The V gene's germline CDR1 is LGHNA and CDR2 YSLEER. The V gene end was trimmed by 6 bases and the J gene end by 6 bases; junction bases not matched to a gene: 4. The CDR3 region is CASSLDRGDEKLFF. In DNA, the CDR3 is TGCGCCAGCAGTCTGGACAGGGGGGATGAAAAACTGTTTTTT.

This chain uses TRBV7-2 with TRBJ1-4; D uncertain. This CDR3 has 16 residues. CDR1 and CDR2 from the germline V gene are SGHTA and FQGNSA. Trimming pared 1 base from V and 4 bases from J, leaving 13 bases between. CDR3 DNA: TGTGCCAGCAGCTTAGTTGGAACATCGAGTAATGAAAAACTGTTTTTT. Translating gives CASSLVGTSSNEKLFF.

This chain connects TRBV14 to TRBJ2-1; 12 nucleotides match TRBD2. Trimming removed 1 base from V and 8 bases from J; junction bases left unmatched: 6. Germline loops: CDR1 SGHDN, CDR2 FVKESK. The CDR3 has 16 amino acids. CDR3 in amino acids: CASSQVMTSGGDEQFF. Here the CDR3 DNA reads TGTGCCAGCAGCCAAGTGATGACTAGCGGGGGCGATGAGCAGTTCTTC.

V usage is TRBV7-8 and J usage is TRBJ1-5; 8 bases are shared with TRBD1. J was trimmed by 4 bases and V by 1 base; bases with no gene match: 6. CDR1 and CDR2 from the germline V gene are SGHVS and FQNEAQ. The CDR3 has 16 residues. CDR3 region: CASSLGTGQANQPQHF. The CDR3 region has the DNA TGTGCCAGCAGCTTAGGTACGGGACAGGCTAATCAGCCCCAGCATTTT.